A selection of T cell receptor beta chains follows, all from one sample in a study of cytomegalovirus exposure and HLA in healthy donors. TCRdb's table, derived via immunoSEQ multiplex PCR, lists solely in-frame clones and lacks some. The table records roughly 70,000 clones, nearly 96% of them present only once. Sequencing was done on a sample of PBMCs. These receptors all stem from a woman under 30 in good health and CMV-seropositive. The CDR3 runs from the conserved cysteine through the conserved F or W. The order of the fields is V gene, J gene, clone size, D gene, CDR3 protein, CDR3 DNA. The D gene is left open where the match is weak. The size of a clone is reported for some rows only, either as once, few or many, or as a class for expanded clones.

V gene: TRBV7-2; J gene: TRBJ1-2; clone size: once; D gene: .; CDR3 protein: CASSPQGGPNYGYTF; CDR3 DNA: TGTGCCAGCAGTCCCCAAGGGGGACCTAACTATGGCTACACCTTC
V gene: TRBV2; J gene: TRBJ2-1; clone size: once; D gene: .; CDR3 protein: CASSETTGTLSYNEQFF; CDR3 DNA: TGTGCCAGCAGTGAAACGACTGGAACGCTCTCCTACAATGAGCAGTTCTTC
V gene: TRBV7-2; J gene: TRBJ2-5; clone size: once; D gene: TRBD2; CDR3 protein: CASSLVAREGRETQYF; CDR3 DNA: TGTGCCAGCAGCTTAGTTGCCCGGGAGGGCCGAGAGACCCAGTACTTC
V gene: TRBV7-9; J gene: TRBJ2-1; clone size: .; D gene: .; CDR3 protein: CASLGQHNEQFF; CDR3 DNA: TGTGCCAGCCTAGGCCAGCACAATGAGCAGTTCTTC
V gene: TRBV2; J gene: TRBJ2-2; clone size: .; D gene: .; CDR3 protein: CAINGGELFF; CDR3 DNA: TGTGCCATCAACGGGGGGGAGCTGTTTTTT
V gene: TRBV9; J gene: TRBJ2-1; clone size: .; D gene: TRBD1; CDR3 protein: CASSPRGQGAGEQFF; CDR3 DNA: TGTGCCAGCAGCCCCCGGGGACAGGGGGCTGGGGAGCAGTTCTTC
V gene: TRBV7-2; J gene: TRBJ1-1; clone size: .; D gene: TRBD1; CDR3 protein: CASSLGGPGTVNTEAFF; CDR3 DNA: TGTGCCAGCAGCTTGGGGGGCCCCGGGACAGTGAACACTGAAGCTTTCTTT
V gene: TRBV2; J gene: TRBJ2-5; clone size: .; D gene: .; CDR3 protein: CASSVRQETQYF; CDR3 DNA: TGTGCCAGCAGTGTGCGTCAAGAGACCCAGTACTTC
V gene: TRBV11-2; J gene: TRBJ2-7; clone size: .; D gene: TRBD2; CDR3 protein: CASSPGRAYEQYF; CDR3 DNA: TGTGCCAGCTCGCCGGGGAGGGCCTACGAGCAGTACTTC
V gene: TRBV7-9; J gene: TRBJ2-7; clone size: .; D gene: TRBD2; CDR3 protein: CASSHAGVPYEQYF; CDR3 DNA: TGTGCCAGCAGCCACGCGGGAGTTCCCTACGAGCAGTACTTC
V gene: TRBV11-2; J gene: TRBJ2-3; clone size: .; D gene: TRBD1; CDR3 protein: CASSPGQGRITDTQYF; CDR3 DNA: TGTGCCAGCAGCCCTGGACAGGGTAGGATCACAGATACGCAGTATTTT
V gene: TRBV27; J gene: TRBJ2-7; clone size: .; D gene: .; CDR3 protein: CASRSFMNGEQYF; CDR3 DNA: TGTGCCAGCAGGAGTTTCATGAATGGCGAGCAGTACTTC
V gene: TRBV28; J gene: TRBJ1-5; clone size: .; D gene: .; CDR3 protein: CAIGRDNQPQHF; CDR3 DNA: TGTGCCATTGGACGGGATAATCAGCCCCAGCATTTT
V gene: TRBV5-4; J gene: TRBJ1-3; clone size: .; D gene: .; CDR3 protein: CASSLGAGPSGNTIYF; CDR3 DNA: TGTGCCAGCAGCTTGGGTGCGGGACCCTCTGGAAACACCATATATTTT
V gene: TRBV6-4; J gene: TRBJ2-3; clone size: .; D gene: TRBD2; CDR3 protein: CASSDSAGGPDTQYF; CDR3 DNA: TGTGCCAGCAGTGACTCAGCGGGAGGGCCAGATACGCAGTATTTT
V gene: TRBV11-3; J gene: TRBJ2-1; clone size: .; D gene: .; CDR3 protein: CASKGGPSHNEQFF; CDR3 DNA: TGTGCCAGCAAAGGCGGGCCAAGCCACAATGAGCAGTTCTTC
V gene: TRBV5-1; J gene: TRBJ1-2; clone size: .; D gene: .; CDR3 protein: CASSLARGYGYTF; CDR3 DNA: TGCGCCAGCAGCTTGGCCAGGGGCTATGGCTACACCTTC
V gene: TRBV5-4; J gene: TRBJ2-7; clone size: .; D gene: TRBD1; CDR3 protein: CASSAALQGAAEQYF; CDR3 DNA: TGTGCCAGCAGCGCAGCACTTCAGGGGGCGGCCGAGCAGTACTTC
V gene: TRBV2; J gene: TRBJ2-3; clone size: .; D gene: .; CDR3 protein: CASSEARSGTQYF; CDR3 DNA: TGTGCCAGCAGTGAAGCGCGATCCGGTACGCAGTATTTT
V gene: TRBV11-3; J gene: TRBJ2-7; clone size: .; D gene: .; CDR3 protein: CASSLRAGVEYEQYF; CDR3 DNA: TGTGCCAGCAGCTTAAGGGCAGGGGTTGAGTACGAGCAGTACTTC
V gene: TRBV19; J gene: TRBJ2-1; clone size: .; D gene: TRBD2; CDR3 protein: CASSRTSAEQFF; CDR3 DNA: TGTGCCAGTAGTAGGACTAGCGCTGAGCAGTTCTTC
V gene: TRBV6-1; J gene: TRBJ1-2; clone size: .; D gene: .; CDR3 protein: CASSELAGMSGYTF; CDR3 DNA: TGTGCCAGCAGTGAACTGGCAGGTATGAGCGGCTACACCTTC
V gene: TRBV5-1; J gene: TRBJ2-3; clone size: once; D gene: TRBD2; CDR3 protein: CASSFIAGAGDTQYF; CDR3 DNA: TGCGCCAGCAGCTTTATAGCGGGAGCTGGAGATACGCAGTATTTT
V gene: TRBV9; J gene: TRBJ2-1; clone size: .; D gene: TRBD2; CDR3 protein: CASSPGTSGGNEQFF; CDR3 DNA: TGTGCCAGCAGCCCTGGGACTAGCGGCGGCAATGAGCAGTTCTTC
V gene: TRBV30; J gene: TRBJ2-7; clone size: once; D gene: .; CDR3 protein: CAWSVQGWVTAYEQYF; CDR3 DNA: TGTGCCTGGAGTGTACAGGGTTGGGTAACGGCCTACGAGCAGTACTTC
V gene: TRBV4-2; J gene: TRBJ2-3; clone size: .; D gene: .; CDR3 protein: CASSQGVLGRTDTQYF; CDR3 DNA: TGTGCCAGCAGCCAAGGAGTACTAGGTCGCACAGATACGCAGTATTTT
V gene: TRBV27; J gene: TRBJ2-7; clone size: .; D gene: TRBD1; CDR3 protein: CASSSGTGGHEQYF; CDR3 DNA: TGTGCCAGCAGTTCCGGGACAGGGGGCCACGAGCAGTACTTC
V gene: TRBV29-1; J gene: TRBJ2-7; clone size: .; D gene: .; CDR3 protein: CSVVSRPGHQYEQYF; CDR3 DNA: TGCAGCGTTGTTAGCCGTCCGGGACACCAATACGAGCAGTACTTC
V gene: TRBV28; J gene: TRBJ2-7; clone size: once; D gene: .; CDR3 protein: CASSTPGTGAYEQYF; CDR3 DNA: TGTGCCAGCAGTACCCCCGGGACGGGAGCCTACGAGCAGTACTTC
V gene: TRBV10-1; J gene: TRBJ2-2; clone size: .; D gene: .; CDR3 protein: CASRIILANTGELFF; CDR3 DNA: TGCGCCAGCAGGATCATCCTAGCGAACACCGGGGAGCTGTTTTTT
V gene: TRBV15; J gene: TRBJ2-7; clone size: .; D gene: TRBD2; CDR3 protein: CATSEGLGDYEQYF; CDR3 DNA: TGTGCCACCAGCGAGGGACTAGGGGATTACGAGCAGTACTTC
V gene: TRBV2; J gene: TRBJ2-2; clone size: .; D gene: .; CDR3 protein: CASSERVDGAGELFF; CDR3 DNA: TGTGCCAGCAGTGAGCGGGTCGATGGGGCCGGGGAGCTGTTTTTT
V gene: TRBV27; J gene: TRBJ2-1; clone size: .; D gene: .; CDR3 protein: CASSSRGGNEQFF; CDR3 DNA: TGTGCCAGCAGTTCCCGGGGAGGCAATGAGCAGTTCTTC
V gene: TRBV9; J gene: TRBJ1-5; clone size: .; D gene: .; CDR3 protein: CASSVGTGNQPQHF; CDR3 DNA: TGTGCCAGCAGCGTAGGGACAGGCAATCAGCCCCAGCATTTT
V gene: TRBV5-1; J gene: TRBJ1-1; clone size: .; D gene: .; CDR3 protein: CASSQGQNEAFF; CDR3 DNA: TGCGCCAGCAGCCAAGGACAGAACGAAGCTTTCTTT
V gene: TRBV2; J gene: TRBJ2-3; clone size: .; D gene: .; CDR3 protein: CASSEALSSRTDTQYF; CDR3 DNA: TGTGCCAGCAGTGAAGCGCTTTCTAGCAGGACAGATACGCAGTATTTT
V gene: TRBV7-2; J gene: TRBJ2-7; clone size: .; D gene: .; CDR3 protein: CASSLRGTVSSYEQYF; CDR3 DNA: TGTGCCAGCAGCTTAAGGGGGACGGTGAGCTCCTACGAGCAGTACTTC
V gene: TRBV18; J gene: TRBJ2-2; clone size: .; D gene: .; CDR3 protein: CASSPLTGELFF; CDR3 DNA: TGTGCCAGCTCTCCTTTAACCGGGGAGCTGTTTTTT
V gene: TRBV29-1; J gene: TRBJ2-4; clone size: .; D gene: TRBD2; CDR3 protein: CSAGTSGRNIQYF; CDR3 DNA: TGCAGCGCCGGGACTAGCGGGAGAAACATTCAGTACTTC
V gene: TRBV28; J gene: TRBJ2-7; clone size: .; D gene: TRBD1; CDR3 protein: CASTERQGYIHEQYF; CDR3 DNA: TGTGCCAGCACTGAAAGACAGGGTTACATCCACGAGCAGTACTTC
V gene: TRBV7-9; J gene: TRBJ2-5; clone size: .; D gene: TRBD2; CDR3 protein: CASSLVGRAKETQYF; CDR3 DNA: TGTGCCAGCAGCTTAGTGGGGAGGGCAAAAGAGACCCAGTACTTC
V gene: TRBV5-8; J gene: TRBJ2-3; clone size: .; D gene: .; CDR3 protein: CASRRTGTTDTQYF; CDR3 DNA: TGTGCCAGCAGGAGAACAGGGACCACAGATACGCAGTATTTT
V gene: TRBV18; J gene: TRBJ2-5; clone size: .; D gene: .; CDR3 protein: CASSRGSLQETQYF; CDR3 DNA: TGTGCCAGCTCACGGGGCAGCCTCCAAGAGACCCAGTACTTC
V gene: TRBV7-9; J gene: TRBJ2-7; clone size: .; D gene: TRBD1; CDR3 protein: CASSAGTGWSYEQYF; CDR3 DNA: TGTGCCAGCAGCGCGGGGACAGGGTGGTCCTACGAGCAGTACTTC
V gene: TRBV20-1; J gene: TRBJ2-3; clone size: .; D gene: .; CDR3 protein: CSVSGRDTQYF; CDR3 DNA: TGCAGTGTCTCAGGCCGGGATACGCAGTATTTT
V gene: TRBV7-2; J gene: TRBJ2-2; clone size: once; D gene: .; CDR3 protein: CASSAELGAGELFF; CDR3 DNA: TGTGCCAGCAGCGCGGAGCTAGGGGCCGGGGAGCTGTTTTTT